This T cell receptor beta chain comes out of a study of tumor-infiltrating lymphocytes in primary liver carcinoma. Study-wide background: Male and female patients aged 30 to 69 years made up the cohort. Staged T1-T3 N0M0, the tumors had sizes that ranged from 4.2 to 10 cm across. Points from the study as a whole: Pairs of tumor regions overlapped more than tumor-adjacent and tumor-blood pairs did. Tumors significantly exceeded blood in top-250-clone fraction (p = 0.039).

This clonotype was picked up many times. Its antigen is as yet unknown. From about 0.45 ug total RNA, TCR beta cDNA was generated with a primer in the constant region. A slightly modified ARM-PCR protocol with three nested multiplex PCR rounds produced these TCR beta libraries. A C-beta reverse primer and TRBV1-TRBV30 forward primers served in each of the first two PCR rounds, at about 10 cycles apiece. MiXCR, applied by TCRdb to the multiplex PCR reads, yields one record per CDR3 protein. The sample lists about 330,000 distinct CDR3 sequences, roughly two thirds occurring once. Germline trimming cut 4 bases from V and 6 bases from J; bases unmatched to any gene: 5. The CDR3 contains 15 residues. Per the germline V gene, CDR1 is MDHEN and CDR2 is SYDVKM. In addition to blood RNA drawn from unsorted whole blood, germline DNA was extracted.

The specimen was peripheral blood. This sequence was found in a man aged 40-49 years with primary liver carcinoma and hepatitis B virus infection. The V and J genes are TRBV28 and TRBJ2-1, with 11 bases aligning to TRBD1. The CDR3 reads CASSYPGQGGNEQFF. The CDR3 DNA reads TGTGCCAGCAGTTATCCGGGACAGGGGGGCAATGAGCAGTTCTTC. The full variable domain, rest sourced from reference TRBV28 and TRBJ2-1, is DVKVTQSSRYLVKRTGEKVFLECVQDMDHENMFWYRQDPGLGLRLIYFSYDVKMKEKGDIPEGYSVSREKKERFSLILESASTNQTSMYLCASSYPGQGGNEQFFGPGTRLTVL.